A single T cell receptor beta chain is shown here with its context. Its specific antigen is unknown. There are no base qualities to consult, and no much larger clone falls within one base. Taken from the germline V gene, the CDR1 and CDR2 loops are SGHAT and FQNNGV. Taken from cysteine to phenylalanine, the CDR3 has 16 residues. The CDR3 DNA has 48 bases and is translated from base 1. Ends trimmed: V by 6 bases, J by 5 bases; bases unmatched to a gene: 11. The immunoSEQ Assay, a bias-controlled multiplex PCR, was used to amplify TCRbeta CDR3 regions from genomic DNA. The authors' pipeline ran thus. The number of nucleated cells in each sample was estimated from the amplification of reference gene primers within the assay. Sequence reads were collapsed and filtered to measure the absolute abundance of every unique TCRbeta CDR3 rearrangement. For each sample, productive Simpson clonality was calculated as the square root of Simpson's diversity index across productive rearrangements. As stored in TCRdb, this immuneACCESS dataset retains in-frame rearrangements with V and J assigned. A fraction of the clones does not appear; measured against another copy, unresolved V genes explain less than half of the discrepancy, and the remainder lacks a known reason. V and J calls and clone size are given by that table; D and trimming were obtained from the DNA. Across this sample there are some 80,000 clones, with about four fifths seen only once. Together, the top ten hold approximately 10% of the sample.

The collaborating institutions used their own protocols to collect whole blood in K2EDTA tubes. For TCRbeta analysis, collaborators shipped samples as frozen whole blood, isolated PBMCs, or DNA extracted from either of those sample types. This entry is derived from a study of blood T cell repertoires in COVID-19 (dated by TCRdb to about 2020). Broadly, across the study: Collaborator samples came from the United States, Italy and Spain and covered acute and convalescent phases of COVID-19. Samples were obtained from the ongoing ImmuneRACE study (first 160 participants) and from approximately 1,200 subjects provided by 6 global collaborators. The repertoires were released in a freely available public database intended as a resource for research on the immune response to SARS-CoV-2. Where available, HLA class I and class II types were obtained from metadata supplied by the sample provider rather than from assay-based typing. Deeply sampled blood TCRbeta repertoires from subjects exposed to, actively infected with, or recovered from COVID-19 were included in the dataset. Nearly every sample came with metadata listing a de-identified subject ID, COVID-19 status, age in years and sex. The prospective study material was composed of cDNA or gDNA derived from T cells, B-cell-depleted T cells, or PBMCs.

Overall results and qualifications from the work: Clinical and demographic metadata were provided uncurated, with the amount varying by source and participant.

The receptor was isolated from a human donor in a cohort sampled during active COVID-19. The material sequenced was peripheral blood. The chain is assembled from TRBV11-2 and TRBJ2-2, and 8 bases in between align with TRBD2. In nucleotide form, the sequence is TGTGCCAGCAGACCATTTCGGGAGGGCGGGACCGGGGAGCTGTTTTTT. Translated, this gives CASRPFREGGTGELFF.